The rows below give T cell receptor beta chains drawn from one sample of a study of shared clonotypes between healthy human individuals. Repertoires were generated with immunoSEQ multiplex PCR, while TCRdb's copy carries only in-frame clones and drops some. The sample consists of a few million clones, over 85% of them appearing once. The sequenced sample was naive CD8+ T cells from PBMCs. The receptors come from a man aged 18 to 30 in good health. Some clones in this sample may be carry-over from other donors' samples. Each CDR3 is given with its conserved first and last residue. Fields, in order: CDR3 protein, CDR3 DNA, V gene, clone size, D gene, J gene. D genes are given only for firm matches. Clone size is stated in some rows and not others, as once, few, many or a class when expanded.

CDR3 protein: CASSRGSEQYF
CDR3 DNA: TGCGCCAGCAGTCGAGGGTCCGAGCAGTACTTC
V gene: TRBV4-1
clone size: .
D gene: .
J gene: TRBJ2-7

CDR3 protein: CASSSTMSGTLYEQYF
CDR3 DNA: TGTGCCAGCAGTTCCACCATGAGCGGGACCCTCTACGAGCAGTACTTC
V gene: TRBV28
clone size: .
D gene: TRBD2
J gene: TRBJ2-7

CDR3 protein: CASVGGVNTEAFF
CDR3 DNA: TGTGCCAGCGTCGGAGGGGTGAACACTGAAGCTTTCTTT
V gene: TRBV7-9
clone size: few
D gene: .
J gene: TRBJ1-1

CDR3 protein: CASSATTTKKGTEAFF
CDR3 DNA: TGTGCCAGCAGCGCGACGACGACAAAAAAGGGGACTGAAGCTTTCTTT
V gene: TRBV7-9
clone size: .
D gene: .
J gene: TRBJ1-1

CDR3 protein: CASSYSWDNTGELFF
CDR3 DNA: TGTGCCAGCAGTTACTCGTGGGACAACACCGGGGAGCTGTTTTTT
V gene: TRBV6-5
clone size: .
D gene: .
J gene: TRBJ2-2

CDR3 protein: CASSLGPSAQETQYF
CDR3 DNA: TGTGCCAGCAGCTTGGGACCTAGCGCCCAAGAGACCCAGTACTTC
V gene: TRBV7-9
clone size: .
D gene: .
J gene: TRBJ2-5

CDR3 protein: CASGPRGIRTEAFF
CDR3 DNA: TGTGCCAGCGGTCCCCGCGGGATCCGCACTGAAGCTTTCTTT
V gene: TRBV6-6
clone size: .
D gene: .
J gene: TRBJ1-1

CDR3 protein: CASSLRDRDGAFF
CDR3 DNA: TGTGCCAGCAGCTTAAGGGACAGGGATGGAGCTTTCTTT
V gene: TRBV7-9
clone size: .
D gene: TRBD1
J gene: TRBJ1-1

CDR3 protein: CASSKGQGNYGYTF
CDR3 DNA: TGTGCCAGCAGTAAAGGGCAGGGAAACTATGGCTACACCTTC
V gene: TRBV27
clone size: .
D gene: .
J gene: TRBJ1-2

CDR3 protein: CATSGDLQGGGTDTQYF
CDR3 DNA: TGTGCCACCAGTGGGGACCTACAGGGGGGTGGCACAGATACGCAGTATTTT
V gene: TRBV2
clone size: .
D gene: TRBD1
J gene: TRBJ2-3

CDR3 protein: CSVLTTSGSVYNEQFF
CDR3 DNA: TGCAGCGTTCTCACGACTAGCGGGTCGGTTTACAATGAGCAGTTCTTC
V gene: TRBV29-1
clone size: once
D gene: TRBD2
J gene: TRBJ2-1

CDR3 protein: CASSSSGSPYEQYF
CDR3 DNA: TGTGCCAGCAGCTCGAGCGGGAGCCCCTACGAGCAGTACTTC
V gene: TRBV7-9
clone size: .
D gene: TRBD2
J gene: TRBJ2-7

CDR3 protein: CSVAGGAYYEQYF
CDR3 DNA: TGCAGCGTTGCGGGCGGGGCCTACTACGAGCAGTACTTC
V gene: TRBV29-1
clone size: .
D gene: .
J gene: TRBJ2-7

CDR3 protein: CASSVATRSEQFF
CDR3 DNA: TGTGCCAGCAGCGTAGCTACCAGGAGCGAGCAGTTCTTC
V gene: TRBV9
clone size: .
D gene: .
J gene: TRBJ2-1

CDR3 protein: CASSQDSPLAAVSYEQYF
CDR3 DNA: TGTGCCAGCAGCCAAGATTCTCCGCTAGCGGCAGTCTCCTACGAGCAGTACTTC
V gene: TRBV4-2
clone size: once
D gene: TRBD2
J gene: TRBJ2-7

CDR3 protein: CASSRGGTVSYNEQFF
CDR3 DNA: TGTGCCAGTAGTCGTGGGGGGACAGTCTCCTACAATGAGCAGTTCTTC
V gene: TRBV19
clone size: .
D gene: .
J gene: TRBJ2-1

CDR3 protein: CATSRDLGQGNTEAFF
CDR3 DNA: TGTGCCACCAGCAGAGATCTCGGACAGGGTAACACTGAAGCTTTCTTT
V gene: TRBV15
clone size: .
D gene: TRBD1
J gene: TRBJ1-1

CDR3 protein: CASSLLGTDTQYF
CDR3 DNA: TGTGCCAGTAGTCTCTTGGGCACAGATACGCAGTATTTT
V gene: TRBV19
clone size: .
D gene: .
J gene: TRBJ2-3

CDR3 protein: CASSFGEAELFF
CDR3 DNA: TGTGCCAGCAGCTTCGGGGAAGCGGAGCTGTTTTTT
V gene: TRBV7-9
clone size: .
D gene: .
J gene: TRBJ2-2

CDR3 protein: CASSPAGHEQFF
CDR3 DNA: TGTGCCAGCTCACCTGCGGGCCATGAGCAGTTCTTC
V gene: TRBV18
clone size: .
D gene: .
J gene: TRBJ2-1

CDR3 protein: CASSPREFGVYGYTF
CDR3 DNA: TGTGCCAGCAGTCCCCGGGAGTTTGGGGTCTATGGCTACACCTTC
V gene: TRBV27
clone size: .
D gene: .
J gene: TRBJ1-2

CDR3 protein: CASSARGASSYEQYF
CDR3 DNA: TGTGCCAGCAGCGCCCGAGGGGCGAGCTCCTACGAGCAGTACTTC
V gene: TRBV9
clone size: .
D gene: .
J gene: TRBJ2-7

CDR3 protein: CASSLGPPDEQFF
CDR3 DNA: TGTGCCAGCAGCCTGGGCCCTCCGGATGAGCAGTTCTTC
V gene: TRBV7-3
clone size: .
D gene: .
J gene: TRBJ2-1

CDR3 protein: CSVESFGSGPNYEQYF
CDR3 DNA: TGCAGCGTTGAAAGCTTTGGGTCAGGGCCTAACTACGAGCAGTACTTC
V gene: TRBV29-1
clone size: .
D gene: .
J gene: TRBJ2-7

CDR3 protein: CASSLGYEQYF
CDR3 DNA: TGCGCCAGCAGCTTGGGGTACGAGCAGTACTTC
V gene: TRBV5-1
clone size: .
D gene: .
J gene: TRBJ2-7

CDR3 protein: CAWNGQGGNEQFF
CDR3 DNA: TGTGCCTGGAATGGACAGGGGGGCAATGAGCAGTTCTTC
V gene: TRBV30
clone size: .
D gene: TRBD1
J gene: TRBJ2-1

CDR3 protein: CASSPMGQPQHF
CDR3 DNA: TGTGCCAGCAGTCCCATGGGTCAGCCCCAGCATTTT
V gene: TRBV28
clone size: .
D gene: .
J gene: TRBJ1-5

CDR3 protein: CASSPGSRGGGELFF
CDR3 DNA: TGTGCCAGCAGCCCAGGGAGCCGGGGAGGCGGGGAGCTGTTTTTT
V gene: TRBV27
clone size: .
D gene: .
J gene: TRBJ2-2

CDR3 protein: CASSLSEAFF
CDR3 DNA: TGTGCCAGCAGTTTGTCTGAAGCTTTCTTT
V gene: TRBV6-1
clone size: .
D gene: .
J gene: TRBJ1-1

CDR3 protein: CASTPRVSSYEQYF
CDR3 DNA: TGTGCCAGCACGCCCCGCGTTAGCTCCTACGAGCAGTACTTC
V gene: TRBV28
clone size: .
D gene: .
J gene: TRBJ2-7

CDR3 protein: CAWSVGVFDTGELFF
CDR3 DNA: TGTGCCTGGAGTGTAGGTGTCTTCGACACCGGGGAGCTGTTTTTT
V gene: TRBV30
clone size: .
D gene: .
J gene: TRBJ2-2

CDR3 protein: CASSQRGVQYF
CDR3 DNA: TGTGCCAGCAGCCAACGGGGTGTGCAGTACTTC
V gene: TRBV14
clone size: few
D gene: .
J gene: TRBJ2-7

CDR3 protein: CASSLLDGGTQYF
CDR3 DNA: TGTGCCAGCAGTCTCTTAGACGGGGGGACCCAGTACTTC
V gene: TRBV28
clone size: .
D gene: .
J gene: TRBJ2-5

CDR3 protein: CASSPLTADRGGYTF
CDR3 DNA: TGTGCCAGCAGTCCTTTAACAGCAGACAGGGGTGGCTACACCTTC
V gene: TRBV6-5
clone size: .
D gene: TRBD1
J gene: TRBJ1-2

CDR3 protein: CASSTATRTGNTGELFF
CDR3 DNA: TGTGCCAGTAGCACAGCTACAAGGACAGGGAACACCGGGGAGCTGTTTTTT
V gene: TRBV19
clone size: once
D gene: TRBD1
J gene: TRBJ2-2

CDR3 protein: CASSYSPFGKNIQYF
CDR3 DNA: TGTGCCAGCAGTTACTCGCCTTTCGGGAAAAACATTCAGTACTTC
V gene: TRBV6-5
clone size: .
D gene: .
J gene: TRBJ2-4

CDR3 protein: CASSLDTLSGANVLTF
CDR3 DNA: TGTGCCAGCAGCTTAGACACACTCTCTGGGGCCAACGTCCTGACTTTC
V gene: TRBV13
clone size: .
D gene: .
J gene: TRBJ2-6

CDR3 protein: CASSRGTASTDTQYF
CDR3 DNA: TGTGCCAGCAGCCGCGGGACAGCTAGCACAGATACGCAGTATTTT
V gene: TRBV6-5
clone size: .
D gene: .
J gene: TRBJ2-3

CDR3 protein: CASRETAASTEAFF
CDR3 DNA: TGCGCCAGCAGGGAGACGGCGGCCTCCACTGAAGCTTTCTTT
V gene: TRBV4-3
clone size: .
D gene: .
J gene: TRBJ1-1

CDR3 protein: CASSSLLDREDGYTF
CDR3 DNA: TGTGCCAGCAGTTCCCTATTGGACAGGGAAGACGGCTACACCTTC
V gene: TRBV27
clone size: .
D gene: TRBD1
J gene: TRBJ1-2

CDR3 protein: CASSRNGGVYGYTF
CDR3 DNA: TGTGCCAGCAGCCGTAATGGGGGGGTCTATGGCTACACCTTC
V gene: TRBV28
clone size: once
D gene: .
J gene: TRBJ1-2

CDR3 protein: CASSPSWGAANEKLFF
CDR3 DNA: TGTGCCAGCAGCCCCAGTTGGGGGGCGGCTAATGAAAAACTGTTTTTT
V gene: TRBV13
clone size: .
D gene: .
J gene: TRBJ1-4

CDR3 protein: CASSSPRVGSYEQYF
CDR3 DNA: TGTGCCAGCAGTTCCCCCAGGGTGGGGTCCTACGAGCAGTACTTC
V gene: TRBV28
clone size: .
D gene: .
J gene: TRBJ2-7

CDR3 protein: CASRGLAGGAYNEQFF
CDR3 DNA: TGTGCCAGCAGGGGACTAGCGGGAGGAGCTTACAATGAGCAGTTCTTC
V gene: TRBV2
clone size: .
D gene: TRBD2
J gene: TRBJ2-1

CDR3 protein: CASSTRGVNTEAFF
CDR3 DNA: TGTGCCAGTAGTACCAGGGGCGTGAACACTGAAGCTTTCTTT
V gene: TRBV19
clone size: .
D gene: .
J gene: TRBJ1-1

CDR3 protein: CASSLPKLGPETITGELFF
CDR3 DNA: TGTGCCAGCAGCTTGCCCAAATTGGGACCTGAGACGATCACCGGGGAGCTGTTTTTT
V gene: TRBV11-3
clone size: .
D gene: .
J gene: TRBJ2-2

CDR3 protein: CASSLSTGARDGANVLTF
CDR3 DNA: TGTGCCAGCAGCCTGAGTACGGGCGCCCGGGATGGGGCCAACGTCCTGACTTTC
V gene: TRBV9
clone size: .
D gene: .
J gene: TRBJ2-6

CDR3 protein: CASSWTGGEETQYF
CDR3 DNA: TGCGCCAGCAGCTGGACAGGGGGCGAAGAGACCCAGTACTTC
V gene: TRBV5-1
clone size: .
D gene: TRBD1
J gene: TRBJ2-5

CDR3 protein: CASSYYRDYEQYF
CDR3 DNA: TGTGCCAGCAGTTATTACAGGGATTACGAGCAGTACTTC
V gene: TRBV6-6
clone size: once
D gene: .
J gene: TRBJ2-7

CDR3 protein: CASSSKFTGDQETQYF
CDR3 DNA: TGTGCCAGCAGCTCTAAATTTACAGGGGACCAAGAGACCCAGTACTTC
V gene: TRBV11-2
clone size: .
D gene: TRBD1
J gene: TRBJ2-5

CDR3 protein: CASSRDFRQGLNTGELFF
CDR3 DNA: TGTGCCAGCAGCCGCGACTTTCGACAGGGCCTGAACACCGGGGAGCTGTTTTTT
V gene: TRBV27
clone size: once
D gene: TRBD1
J gene: TRBJ2-2

CDR3 protein: CASSPLAGGPYEQYF
CDR3 DNA: TGTGCCAGCAGTCCGCTAGCGGGAGGCCCCTACGAGCAGTACTTC
V gene: TRBV27
clone size: .
D gene: TRBD2
J gene: TRBJ2-7

CDR3 protein: CASSLALIGTGGFTYEQYF
CDR3 DNA: TGTGCCAGCAGCTTAGCGCTAATCGGGACAGGGGGTTTTACCTACGAGCAGTACTTC
V gene: TRBV7-8
clone size: .
D gene: TRBD1
J gene: TRBJ2-7

CDR3 protein: CASRLGANNQPQHF
CDR3 DNA: TGTGCCAGCAGATTAGGGGCAAACAATCAGCCCCAGCATTTT
V gene: TRBV28
clone size: .
D gene: .
J gene: TRBJ1-5

CDR3 protein: CASSISENTEAFF
CDR3 DNA: TGTGCCAGTAGTATATCGGAGAACACTGAAGCTTTCTTT
V gene: TRBV19
clone size: .
D gene: .
J gene: TRBJ1-1

CDR3 protein: CASSFLRDIPYEQYF
CDR3 DNA: TGTGCCAGCAGTTTTCTCCGGGACATTCCCTACGAGCAGTACTTC
V gene: TRBV28
clone size: .
D gene: .
J gene: TRBJ2-7

CDR3 protein: CASSIGGTYEQYF
CDR3 DNA: TGTGCCAGTAGTATAGGGGGGACCTACGAGCAGTACTTC
V gene: TRBV19
clone size: .
D gene: .
J gene: TRBJ2-7